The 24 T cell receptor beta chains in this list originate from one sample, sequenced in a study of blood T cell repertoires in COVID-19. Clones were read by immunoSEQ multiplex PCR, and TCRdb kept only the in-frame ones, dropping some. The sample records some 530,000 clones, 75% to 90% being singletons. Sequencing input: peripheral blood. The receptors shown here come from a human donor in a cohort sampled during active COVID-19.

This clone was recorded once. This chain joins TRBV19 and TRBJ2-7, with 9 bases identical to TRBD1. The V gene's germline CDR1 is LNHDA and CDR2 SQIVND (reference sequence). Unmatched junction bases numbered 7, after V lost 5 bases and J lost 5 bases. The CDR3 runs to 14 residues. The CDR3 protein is CASSSDRGVDEQYF. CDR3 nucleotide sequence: TGTGCCAGTAGTTCCGACAGGGGGGTCGACGAGCAGTACTTC.

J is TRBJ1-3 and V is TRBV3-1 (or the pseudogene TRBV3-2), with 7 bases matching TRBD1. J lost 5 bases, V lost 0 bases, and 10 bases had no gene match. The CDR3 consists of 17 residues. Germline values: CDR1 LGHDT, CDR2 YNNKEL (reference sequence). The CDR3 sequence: CASSQDGRRQGRNTIYF. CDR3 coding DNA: TGTGCCAGCAGCCAAGATGGAAGGAGACAGGGAAGAAACACCATATATTTT.

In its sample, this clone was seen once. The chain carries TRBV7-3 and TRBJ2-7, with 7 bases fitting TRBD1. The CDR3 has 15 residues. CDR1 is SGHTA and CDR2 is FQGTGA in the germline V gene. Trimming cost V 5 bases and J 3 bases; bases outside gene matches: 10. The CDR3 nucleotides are TGTGCCAGCAGCGAAGGGGGCACAGGGAACTACGAGCAGTACTTC. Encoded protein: CASSEGGTGNYEQYF.

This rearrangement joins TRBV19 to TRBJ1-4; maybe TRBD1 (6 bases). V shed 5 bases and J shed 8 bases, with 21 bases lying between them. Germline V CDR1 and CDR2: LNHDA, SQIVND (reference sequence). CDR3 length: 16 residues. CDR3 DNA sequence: TGTGCCAGTAGTCTGAATGCCGGGACATCGGTCGAAAAACTGTTTTTT. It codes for CASSLNAGTSVEKLFF.

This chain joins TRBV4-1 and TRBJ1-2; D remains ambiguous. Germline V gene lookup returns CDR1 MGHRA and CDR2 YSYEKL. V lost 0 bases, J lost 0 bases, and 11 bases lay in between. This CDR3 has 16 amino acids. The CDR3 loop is CASSQDSGRSNYGYTF. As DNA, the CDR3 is TGCGCCAGCAGCCAAGATTCTGGCAGATCTAACTATGGCTACACCTTC.

The CDR3 nucleotides are TGTGCCAGCAGTTTATGGGGGAGGGGCACCGGGGAGCTGTTTTTT. Residues: CASSLWGRGTGELFF. The gene calls are TRBV28 and TRBJ2-2; 7 bases map to TRBD2. The CDR3 loop spans 15 amino acids. J gave up 4 bases and V 0 bases, and 2 bases lay outside the gene matches. Germline V gene sequence: CDR1 MDHEN, CDR2 SYDVKM.

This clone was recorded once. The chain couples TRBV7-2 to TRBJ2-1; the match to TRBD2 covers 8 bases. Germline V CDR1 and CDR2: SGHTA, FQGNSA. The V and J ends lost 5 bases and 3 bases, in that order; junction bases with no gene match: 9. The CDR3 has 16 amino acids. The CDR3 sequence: CASSPRTSPLYNEQFF. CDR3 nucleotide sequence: TGTGCCAGCAGCCCTAGGACTAGCCCTCTCTACAATGAGCAGTTCTTC. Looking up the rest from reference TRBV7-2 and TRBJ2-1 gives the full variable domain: GAGVSQSPSNKVTEKGKDVELRCDPISGHTALYWYRQSLGQGLEFLIYFQGNSAPDKSGLPSDRFSAERTGGSVSTLTIQRTQQEDSAVYLCASSPRTSPLYNEQFFGPGTRLTVL.

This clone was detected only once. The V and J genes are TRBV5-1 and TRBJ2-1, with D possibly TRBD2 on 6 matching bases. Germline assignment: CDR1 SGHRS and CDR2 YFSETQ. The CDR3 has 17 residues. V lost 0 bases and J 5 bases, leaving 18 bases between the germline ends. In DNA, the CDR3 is TGCGCCAGCAGCTTGGCCAGTCGGCGGGATAGGCACAATGAGCAGTTCTTC. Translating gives CASSLASRRDRHNEQFF. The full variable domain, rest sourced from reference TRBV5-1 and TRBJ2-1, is KAGVTQTPRYLIKTRGQQVTLSCSPISGHRSVSWYQQTPGQGLQFLFEYFSETQRNKGNFPGRFSGRQFSNSRSEMNVSTLELGDSALYLCASSLASRRDRHNEQFFGPGTRLTVL.

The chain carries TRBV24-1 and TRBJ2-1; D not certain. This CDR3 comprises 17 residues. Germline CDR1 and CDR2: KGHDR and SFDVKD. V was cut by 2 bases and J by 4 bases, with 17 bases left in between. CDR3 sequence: CATSDSPQMGDYNEQFF. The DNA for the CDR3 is TGTGCCACCAGTGATTCGCCGCAAATGGGCGATTACAATGAGCAGTTCTTC.

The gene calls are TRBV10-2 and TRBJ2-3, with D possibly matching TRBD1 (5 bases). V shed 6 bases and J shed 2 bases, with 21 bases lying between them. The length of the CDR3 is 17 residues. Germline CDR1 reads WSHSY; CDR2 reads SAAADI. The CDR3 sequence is CASRVPGLELITDTQYF. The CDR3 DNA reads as TGCGCCAGCAGAGTCCCAGGGCTAGAACTTATCACAGATACGCAGTATTTT.

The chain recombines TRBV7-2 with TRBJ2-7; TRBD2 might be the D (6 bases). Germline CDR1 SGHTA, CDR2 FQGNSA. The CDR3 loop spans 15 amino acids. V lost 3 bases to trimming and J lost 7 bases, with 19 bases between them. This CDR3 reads CASSFRGTRDREQYF. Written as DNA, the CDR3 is TGTGCCAGCAGCTTTCGCGGGACTCGGGACCGAGAGCAGTACTTC.

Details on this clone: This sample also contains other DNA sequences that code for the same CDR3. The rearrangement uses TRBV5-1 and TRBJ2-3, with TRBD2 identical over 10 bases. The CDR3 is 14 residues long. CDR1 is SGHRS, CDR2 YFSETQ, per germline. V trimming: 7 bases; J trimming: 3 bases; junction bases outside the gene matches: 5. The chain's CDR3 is CASSLAGGTDTQYF. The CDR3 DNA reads TGCGCCAGCTCATTAGCGGGAGGAACAGATACGCAGTATTTT.

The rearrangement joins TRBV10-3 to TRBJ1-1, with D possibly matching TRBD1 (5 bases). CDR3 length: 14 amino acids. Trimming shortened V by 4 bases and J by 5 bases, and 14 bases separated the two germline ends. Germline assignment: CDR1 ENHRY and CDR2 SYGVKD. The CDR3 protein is CAISGGGVGTEAFF. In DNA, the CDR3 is TGTGCCATCAGTGGGGGGGGTGTTGGAACTGAAGCTTTCTTT.

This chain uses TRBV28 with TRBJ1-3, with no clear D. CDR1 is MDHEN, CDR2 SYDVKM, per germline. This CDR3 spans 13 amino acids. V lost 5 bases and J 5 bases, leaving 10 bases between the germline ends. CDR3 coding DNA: TGTGCCAGCAGTCCCCAACTTCGAAACACCATATATTTT. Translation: CASSPQLRNTIYF.

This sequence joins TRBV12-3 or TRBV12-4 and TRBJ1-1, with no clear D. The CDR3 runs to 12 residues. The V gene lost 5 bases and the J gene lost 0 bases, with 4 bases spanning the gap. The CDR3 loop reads CASSRVNTEAFF. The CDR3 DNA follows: TGTGCCAGCAGTCGAGTGAACACTGAAGCTTTCTTT.

The CDR3 region is CASSPFVAGSSYNEQFF. The CDR3 coding sequence is TGTGCCAGCAGCCCGTTTGTGGCGGGGAGCTCCTACAATGAGCAGTTCTTC. The gene calls are TRBV7-3 and TRBJ2-1; TRBD2 is a possible D gene (6 bases). The V gene lost 5 bases and the J gene lost 0 bases, with 17 bases spanning the gap. CDR1 is SGHTA and CDR2 is FQGTGA in the germline V gene. The CDR3 is 17 amino acids. Looking up the rest from reference TRBV7-3 and TRBJ2-1 gives the full variable domain: GAGVSQTPSNKVTEKGKYVELRCDPISGHTALYWYRQSLGQGPEFLIYFQGTGAADDSGLPNDRFFAVRPEGSVSTLKIQRTERGDSAVYLCASSPFVAGSSYNEQFFGPGTRLTVL.

The CDR3 bases are TGCGCCAGCAGTTCAGCTAGCGGGAGTTACGAGCAGTACTTC. This sequence encodes CASSSASGSYEQYF. V is TRBV4-1 and J is TRBJ2-7; 10 positions agree with TRBD2. Germline CDR1 reads MGHRA; CDR2 reads YSYEKL. The CDR3 runs to 14 residues. V trimming: 6 bases; J trimming: 4 bases; junction bases outside the gene matches: 6.

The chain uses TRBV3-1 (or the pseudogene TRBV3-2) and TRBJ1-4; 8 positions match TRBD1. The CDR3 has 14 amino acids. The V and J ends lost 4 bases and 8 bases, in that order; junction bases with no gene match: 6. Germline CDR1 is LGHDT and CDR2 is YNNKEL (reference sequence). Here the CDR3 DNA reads TGTGCCAGCAGCCTTCAGGGGGCGCACGAAAAACTGTTTTTT. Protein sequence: CASSLQGAHEKLFF.

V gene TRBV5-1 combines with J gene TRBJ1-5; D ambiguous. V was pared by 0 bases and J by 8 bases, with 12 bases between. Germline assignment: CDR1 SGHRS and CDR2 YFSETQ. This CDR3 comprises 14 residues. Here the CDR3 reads CASSLAGSSEPQHF. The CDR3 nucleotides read TGCGCCAGCAGCTTGGCCGGGAGTTCAGAGCCCCAGCATTTT.

This CDR3 is CASSLEVGGNQPQHF. DNA for the CDR3: TGTGCCAGCAGCTTAGAGGTGGGGGGGAATCAGCCCCAGCATTTT. V usage is TRBV7-2 and J usage is TRBJ1-5; D perhaps matches TRBD1 (5 bases). CDR3 length: 15 amino acids. In germline, CDR1 is SGHTA, CDR2 FQGNSA. V was trimmed by 1 base and J by 4 bases, leaving 11 bases between them.

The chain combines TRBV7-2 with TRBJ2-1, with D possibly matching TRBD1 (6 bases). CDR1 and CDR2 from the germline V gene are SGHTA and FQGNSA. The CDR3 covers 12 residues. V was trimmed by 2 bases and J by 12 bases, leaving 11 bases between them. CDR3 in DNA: TGTGCCAGCAGCTTACTCAGGGGATTGCAGTTCTTC. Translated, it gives CASSLLRGLQFF.

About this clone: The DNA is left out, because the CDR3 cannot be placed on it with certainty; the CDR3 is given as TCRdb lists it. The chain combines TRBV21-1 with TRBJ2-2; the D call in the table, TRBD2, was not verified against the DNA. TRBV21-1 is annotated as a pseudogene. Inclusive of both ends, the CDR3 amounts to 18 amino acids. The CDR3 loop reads CASREDVASGSITGELFF.

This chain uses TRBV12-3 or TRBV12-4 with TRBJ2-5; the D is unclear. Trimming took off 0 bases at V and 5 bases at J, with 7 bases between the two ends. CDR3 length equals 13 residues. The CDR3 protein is CASSLASRETQYF. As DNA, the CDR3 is TGTGCCAGCAGTTTAGCAAGCCGGGAGACCCAGTACTTC.

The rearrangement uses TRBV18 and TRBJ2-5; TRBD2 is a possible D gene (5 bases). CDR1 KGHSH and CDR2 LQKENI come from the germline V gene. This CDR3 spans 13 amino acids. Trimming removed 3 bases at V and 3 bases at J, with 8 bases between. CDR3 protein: CASSPTREETQYF. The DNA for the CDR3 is TGTGCCAGCTCACCCACTAGGGAAGAGACCCAGTACTTC. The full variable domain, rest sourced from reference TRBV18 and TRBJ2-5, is NAGVMQNPRHLVRRRGQEARLRCSPMKGHSHVYWYRQLPEEGLKFMVYLQKENIIDESGMPKERFSAEFPKEGPSILRIQQVVRGDSAAYFCASSPTREETQYFGPGTRLLVL.